This TCR beta chain was obtained from a study of blood T cell repertoires in COVID-19. For the study at large: Whether acute or convalescent, the COVID-19 samples came from the United States, Italy and Spain. The analysed material was cDNA or gDNA that came from T cells, B-cell-depleted T cells, or PBMCs.

Followed over time, Seattle patients had been enrolled while infection was active. In the source study's methods: From reference gene primer amplification, estimates of nucleated cell counts were derived. TCRdb's copy holds only in-frame clones and misses some; the assay was immunoSEQ multiplex PCR. That table supplies the V and J calls and clone size; D and trimming were determined from the DNA. Of approximately 500,000 clones in the sample, 80% to 90% were seen once. Sequencing was carried out using peripheral blood. The TCR was taken from a man aged 18 to 30 with COVID-19, enrolled during active disease.

The chain's CDR3 is CASSPSDSSYNEQFF. In DNA form, the CDR3 reads TGTGCCAGCTCACCGTCGGACAGCTCCTACAATGAGCAGTTCTTC. The chain links TRBV18 to TRBJ2-1, with D possibly TRBD1 on 6 matching bases. Looked up from germline, CDR1 is KGHSH and CDR2 is LQKENI. Deletions cut 3 bases from V and 0 bases from J, with 9 bases between. The length of the CDR3 is 15 residues.